Listed below are T cell receptor beta chains from one sample, sequenced in a study of OX40 agonist ivuxolimab in advanced cancers. The assay was immunoSEQ multiplex PCR, and TCRdb's table has in-frame clones only and misses some. The data show 45,000 to 55,000 clones, roughly 84% seen once. The sample in question was CD4+ or CD8+ T cells sorted from blood, obtained in a trial of the OX40 agonist ivuxolimab. These TCRs come from an adult with an advanced solid tumor such as melanoma, head and neck, liver or kidney cancer. Both conserved end residues are part of each CDR3. Each record gives: V gene, clone size, J gene, D gene, CDR3 DNA, CDR3 protein. D genes are given only for firm matches. Clone size, where shown, is once, few, many, or a class for clones that have expanded.

TRBV10-3	.	TRBJ2-3	TRBD2	TGTGCCATCAGTGAGTCAAGCGGGAGGGCCGGAGATACGCAGTATTTT	CAISESSGRAGDTQYF
TRBV5-1	.	TRBJ2-6	.	TGCGCCAGCAGCTCTGGGGCCAACGTCCTGACTTTC	CASSSGANVLTF
TRBV11-3	once	TRBJ2-7	.	TGTGCCAGCAGCTTAGGGTGGATATGGGAGCAGTACTTC	CASSLGWIWEQYF
TRBV11-2	few	TRBJ2-1	TRBD2	TGTGCCAGCAGCCGGACTAGCGGCCCCTACAATGGCCAGTTCTTC	CASSRTSGPYNGQFF
TRBV7-2	.	TRBJ1-6	.	TGTGCCAGCAGCTCAACCGCGAGGGGGGCAGGGCAACATTCACCCCTCCACTTT	CASSSTARGAGQHSPLHF
TRBV28	.	TRBJ1-5	.	TGTGCCAGCAGTAGAATGGGTGGGAATGATCAGCCCCAGCATTTT	CASSRMGGNDQPQHF
TRBV13	.	TRBJ2-3	.	TGTGCCAGCAGCTTAGGTGATAGCGCTGGAACAGATACGCAGTATTTT	CASSLGDSAGTDTQYF
TRBV9	.	TRBJ1-1	.	TGTGCCAGCAGCGCGGGACTGGGCAACACTGAAGCTTTCTTT	CASSAGLGNTEAFF
TRBV15	.	TRBJ2-7	.	TGTGCCACCAGCGAAGGGAGGTTAGCGGCCTACGAGCAGTACTTC	CATSEGRLAAYEQYF
TRBV19	.	TRBJ2-7	TRBD2	TGTGCCAGTAGTTGGAGGGAGGGCCGGTACGAGCAGTACTTC	CASSWREGRYEQYF
TRBV30	.	TRBJ2-1	.	TGTGCCTGGCAACCGGGATCACACAATGAGCAGTTCTTC	CAWQPGSHNEQFF
TRBV2	.	TRBJ1-5	TRBD1	TGTGCCAGCAGCCCCGATGGCCGGTCAGGGGGCTCGCGGCAGCCCCAGCATTTT	CASSPDGRSGGSRQPQHF
TRBV9	.	TRBJ2-7	.	TGTGCCAGCAGCCCCTTACAGGACGGCTCCTACGAGCAGTACTTC	CASSPLQDGSYEQYF
TRBV5-4	.	TRBJ1-5	.	TGTGCCAGCAGACCTTCCGGGACAACAAATAGCAATCAGCCCCAGCATTTT	CASRPSGTTNSNQPQHF
TRBV5-4	.	TRBJ1-2	TRBD1	TGTGCCAGCAGCTTGGGACAGGGTTTGTACTATGGCTACACCTTC	CASSLGQGLYYGYTF
TRBV10-3	.	TRBJ1-2	.	TGTGCCATCAGACCGGGGCCTGGGGATGGCTACACCTTC	CAIRPGPGDGYTF
TRBV9	.	TRBJ2-1	.	TGTGCCAGCAGCGTAGGTCTAAGGAACTACAATGAGCAGTTCTTC	CASSVGLRNYNEQFF
TRBV18	few	TRBJ2-1	TRBD2	TGTGCCAGCTCACCCGGGGGGGGCTCCTACAATGAGCAGTTCTTC	CASSPGGGSYNEQFF
TRBV9	.	TRBJ1-1	TRBD1	TGTGCCAGCAGCGGAACCGGGACAGTGGGAACTGAAGCTTTCTTT	CASSGTGTVGTEAFF
TRBV5-1	.	TRBJ2-2	TRBD2	TGCGCCAGCAGCAGGGGACTAGCGGGGAACACCGGGGAGCTGTTTTTT	CASSRGLAGNTGELFF
TRBV12-5	.	TRBJ2-7	.	TGTGCTAGTGGTTCCTGGGGGCGGGGTGGCGAGCAGTACTTC	CASGSWGRGGEQYF
TRBV7-9	few	TRBJ2-7	TRBD1	TGTGCCAGCAGCCCCGGGACAGGGAGTCTCTACGAGCAGTACTTC	CASSPGTGSLYEQYF
TRBV11-3	.	TRBJ1-1	.	TGTGCCAGCAGCCAGGATGGACAGCCGAACACTGAAGCTTTCTTT	CASSQDGQPNTEAFF
TRBV5-6	.	TRBJ1-1	.	TGTGCCAGCAGCTTGTTTGGCAGGAACACTGAAGCTTTCTTT	CASSLFGRNTEAFF
TRBV19	.	TRBJ1-1	TRBD1	TGTGCCAGTAGTAAGACAGGGGATTTGACTGAAGCTTTCTTT	CASSKTGDLTEAFF
TRBV30	.	TRBJ2-2	TRBD2	TGTGCCTGGAGACTAGCGGGAGCTGGGAACACCGGGGAGCTGTTTTTT	CAWRLAGAGNTGELFF
TRBV28	once	TRBJ2-1	TRBD2	TGTGCCAGCAGTCTTAGGGGCGGGAGACATTGGTATGAGCAGTTCTTC	CASSLRGGRHWYEQFF
TRBV2	.	TRBJ2-3	.	TGTGCCAGCTCAGAGCAGGTAGATACGCAGTATTTT	CASSEQVDTQYF
TRBV25-1	once	TRBJ2-1	TRBD1	TGTGCCAGCAGTTCGGACAGGGGCTTTGGGGGCAATGAGCAGTTCTTC	CASSSDRGFGGNEQFF
TRBV6-1	.	TRBJ2-5	.	TGTGCCAGCAGACGAGACGTAGCGGAGACCCAGTACTTC	CASRRDVAETQYF
TRBV6-1	.	TRBJ1-1	TRBD1	TGTGCCAGCAGTGCCGAGGGACAGATAAACACTGAAGCTTTCTTT	CASSAEGQINTEAFF
TRBV20-1	.	TRBJ1-2	.	TGCAGTGCTAGGGGGACACGCGGCTACACCTTC	CSARGTRGYTF
TRBV7-2	once	TRBJ1-5	TRBD1	TGTGCCAGCAGCGAAACAGGGGGTAGCAATCAGCCCCAGCATTTT	CASSETGGSNQPQHF
TRBV28	.	TRBJ1-2	.	TGTGCCAGCAGTTTTGGCGGTATCCCGTATGGCTACACCTTC	CASSFGGIPYGYTF
TRBV2	.	TRBJ1-4	TRBD1	TGTGCCAGCAGGGCCAGGGGGGGCGCAGAAAAACTGTTTTTT	CASRARGGAEKLFF
TRBV7-9	.	TRBJ2-7	TRBD2	TGTGCCAGCAGCATAGTCGGGACTAGCTCCTACGAGCAGTACTTC	CASSIVGTSSYEQYF
TRBV6-5	.	TRBJ1-2	TRBD1	TGTGCCAGCAGTTCCCCAGGACAGGGAAACTATGGCTACACCTTC	CASSSPGQGNYGYTF
TRBV10-1	.	TRBJ2-3	TRBD1	TGCGCCAGCAGGAGGGACAGGTTCACAGATACGCAGTATTTT	CASRRDRFTDTQYF
TRBV19	.	TRBJ2-7	.	TGTGCCAGTAGTCCGCGTGCGGGGCAGTACTTC	CASSPRAGQYF
TRBV19	.	TRBJ1-1	.	TGTGCCGTTGAAACAGGCCTGAACACTGAAGCTTTCTTT	CAVETGLNTEAFF
TRBV6-1	.	TRBJ2-1	TRBD1	TGTGCCAGCCTACCCGACAGGGGGTACAATGAGCAGTTCTTC	CASLPDRGYNEQFF
TRBV19	.	TRBJ2-1	TRBD2	TGTGCCAGTAGTATTCTAGCGGGACGGGATTCCTACAATGAGCAGTTCTTC	CASSILAGRDSYNEQFF
TRBV2	.	TRBJ1-6	.	TGTGCCAGCAGGCCCCGGACAGCCTATAATTCACCCCTCCACTTT	CASRPRTAYNSPLHF
TRBV25-1	.	TRBJ2-3	.	TGTGCCAGCAGTGCCCGTGGAGTAGCGGAAAGCACAGATACGCAGTATTTT	CASSARGVAESTDTQYF
TRBV27	.	TRBJ2-1	TRBD1	TGTGCCAGCAGTTTAGGGACAGGGGTTCGGAATGAGCAGTTCTTC	CASSLGTGVRNEQFF